This T cell receptor beta chain was captured by sequencing in a study of identical twins. This clonotype has a count of ten or more. Its cognate antigen is unknown. Study-wide points: While abundant cord blood beta clonotypes carried fewer insertions, memory repertoires showed no such pattern. Out-of-frame TCR alpha sharing observed in monozygotic twins exceeded model estimates.

Germline V CDR1 and CDR2: MGHDK, SYGVNS. The CDR3 is made up of 10 amino acids. V was trimmed by 8 bases and J by 8 bases, leaving 7 bases between them. Template switching added a universal primer site; cDNA carried unique molecular identifiers. TCRdb reprocessed the 5' RACE reads via MiXCR and lists one record per CDR3 protein. In the table there are 240,000 or so distinct CDR3 sequences, about 13% of which are singletons. These data were also reused for a study on yellow fever vaccine responses in identical twins. That study reports: After vaccination, twins' T cell response reportedly seemed partly convergent, partly personalized.

Sequencing was carried out using memory (CD45RO+) T cells sorted from blood. The chain carries TRBV25-1 and TRBJ2-1; no clear D gene. The TCR was taken from a woman aged 18-29 years in good health. As DNA, the CDR3 is TGTGCCAGCTCCCGCGATGAGCAGTTCTTC. Residues: CASSRDEQFF.